The present TCR beta chain was sequenced within a study of T cell repertoires in cytomegalovirus infection. Germline CDR1 reads LNHNV; CDR2 reads YYDKDF (reference sequence). The V gene end was trimmed by 1 base and the J gene end by 0 bases; junction bases not matched to a gene: 13. CDR3 length: 19 amino acids. A few counts support this clonotype. Antigen: not known. TCRdb fed the reads into MiXCR, producing one record per CDR3 protein. The sample has fewer than 150,000 distinct CDR3 sequences, over 25% seen once. The source material was CD8+ T cells from cultured PBMCs, sampled from culture after CMV antigen stimulation. The source is a human donor in good health (CMV status not recorded). Some clones in this sample may be carry-over from other donors' samples. This sequence joins TRBV15 and TRBJ2-5, with 8 nucleotides matching TRBD1. Written as DNA, the CDR3 is TGTGCCACCAGCAGAGTGTGGCGGACAGGGCGAACGTACCAAGAGACCCAGTACTTC. Translated, it gives CATSRVWRTGRTYQETQYF. Combining the CDR3 with reference TRBV15 and TRBJ2-5 gives the whole variable domain DAMVIQNPRYQVTQFGKPVTLSCSQTLNHNVMYWYQQKSSQAPKLLFHYYDKDFNNEADTPDNFQSRRPNTSFCFLDIRSPGLGDTAMYLCATSRVWRTGRTYQETQYFGPGTRLLVL.